This TCR beta chain was documented in a study of OX40 agonist ivuxolimab in advanced cancers. Study results and caveats: Circulating CD4+ and CD8+ T cells showed clonal expansion by week 6 at 0.1 to 3.0 mg/kg. Partial responders treated at 0.1-3.0 mg/kg exhibited clonal expansion among the lowest measured.

On this clone: What it recognizes is unknown.

Germline CDR1 is MDHEN and CDR2 is SYDVKM. V was clipped by 9 bases and J by 4 bases, with 13 bases between them. This CDR3 contains 13 residues. Data came from immunoSEQ multiplex PCR; TCRdb stores just in-frame clones and leaves some out. The sample includes tens of thousands of clones, around 90% of them seen just once. The sequence came from an adult with an advanced solid tumor such as melanoma, head and neck, liver or kidney cancer. The rearrangement links TRBV28 to TRBJ2-1, with D possibly TRBD1 on 6 matching bases. The input for sequencing was CD4+ or CD8+ T cells sorted from blood, taken in a trial of the OX40 agonist ivuxolimab. The CDR3 DNA is TGTGCCAGTACAGGGTCCAATTACAATGAGCAGTTCTTC. As protein: CASTGSNYNEQFF.